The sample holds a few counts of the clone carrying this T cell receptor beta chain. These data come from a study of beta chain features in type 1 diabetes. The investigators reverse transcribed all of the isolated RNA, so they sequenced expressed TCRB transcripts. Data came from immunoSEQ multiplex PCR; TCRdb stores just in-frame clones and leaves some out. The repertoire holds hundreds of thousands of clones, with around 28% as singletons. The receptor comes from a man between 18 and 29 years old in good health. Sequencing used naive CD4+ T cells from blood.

The CDR3 reads CAWSVQRRNYGYTF. CDR3 DNA: TGTGCCTGGAGTGTACAAAGGCGTAACTATGGCTACACCTTC. This sequence joins TRBV30 and TRBJ1-2; D is ambiguous. Between the trimmed V and J ends, which lost 0 bases and 1 base, there was a span of 9 bases. Germline CDR1 and CDR2: GTSNPN and SVGIG (reference sequence). The CDR3 covers 14 residues. The whole variable domain, remainder taken from reference TRBV30 and TRBJ1-2, is SQTIHQWPATLVQPVGSPLSLECTVEGTSNPNLYWYRQAAGRGLQLLFYSVGIGQISSEVPQNLSASRPQDRQFILSSKKLLLSDSGFYLCAWSVQRRNYGYTFGSGTRLTVV.